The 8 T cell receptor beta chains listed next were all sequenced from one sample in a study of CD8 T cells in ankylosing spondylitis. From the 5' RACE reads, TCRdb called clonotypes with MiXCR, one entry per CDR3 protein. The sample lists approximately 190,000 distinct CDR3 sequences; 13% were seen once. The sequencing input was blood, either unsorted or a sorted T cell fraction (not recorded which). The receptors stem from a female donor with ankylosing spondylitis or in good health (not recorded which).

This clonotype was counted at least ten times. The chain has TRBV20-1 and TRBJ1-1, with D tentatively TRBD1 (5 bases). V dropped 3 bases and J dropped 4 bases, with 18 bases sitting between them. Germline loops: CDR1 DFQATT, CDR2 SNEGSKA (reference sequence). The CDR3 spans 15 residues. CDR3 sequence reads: CSARATGLTGTEAFF. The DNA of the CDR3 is TGCAGTGCTAGGGCAACGGGACTCACGGGCACTGAAGCTTTCTTT.

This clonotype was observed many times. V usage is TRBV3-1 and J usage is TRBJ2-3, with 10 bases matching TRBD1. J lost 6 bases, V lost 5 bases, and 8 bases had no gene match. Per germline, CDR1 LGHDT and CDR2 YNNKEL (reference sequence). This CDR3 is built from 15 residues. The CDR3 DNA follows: TGTGCCAGCAGCTCCCGCGGGACAGGGGTGGATACGCAGTATTTT. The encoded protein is CASSSRGTGVDTQYF.

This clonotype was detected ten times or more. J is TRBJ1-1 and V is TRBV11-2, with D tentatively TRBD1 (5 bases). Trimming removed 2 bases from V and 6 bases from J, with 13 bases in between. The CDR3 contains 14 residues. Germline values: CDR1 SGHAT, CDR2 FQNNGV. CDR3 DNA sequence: TGTGCCAGCAGCTTACCAGGGTCTAACGCTGAAGCTTTCTTT. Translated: CASSLPGSNAEAFF.

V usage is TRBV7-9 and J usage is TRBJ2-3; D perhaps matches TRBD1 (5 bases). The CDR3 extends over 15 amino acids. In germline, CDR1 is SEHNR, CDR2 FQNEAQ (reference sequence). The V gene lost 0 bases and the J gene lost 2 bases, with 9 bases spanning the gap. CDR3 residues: CASSLAGAPTDTQYF. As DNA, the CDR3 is TGTGCCAGCAGCTTAGCAGGGGCTCCCACAGATACGCAGTATTTT.

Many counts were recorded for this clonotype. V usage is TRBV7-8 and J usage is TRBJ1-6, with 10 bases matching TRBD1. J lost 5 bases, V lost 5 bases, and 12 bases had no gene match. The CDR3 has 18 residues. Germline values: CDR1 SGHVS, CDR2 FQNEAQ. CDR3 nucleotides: TGTGCCAGCAGCCTACCGACAGGGGGCAATTGGGATAATTCACCCCTCCACTTT. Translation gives CASSLPTGGNWDNSPLHF.

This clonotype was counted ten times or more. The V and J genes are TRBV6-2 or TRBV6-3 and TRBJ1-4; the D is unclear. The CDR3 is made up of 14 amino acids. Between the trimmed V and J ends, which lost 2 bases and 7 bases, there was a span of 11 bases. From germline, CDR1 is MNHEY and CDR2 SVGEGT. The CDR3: CASSYSGSGEKLFF. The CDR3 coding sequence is TGTGCCAGCAGTTACAGCGGTTCGGGTGAAAAACTGTTTTTT.

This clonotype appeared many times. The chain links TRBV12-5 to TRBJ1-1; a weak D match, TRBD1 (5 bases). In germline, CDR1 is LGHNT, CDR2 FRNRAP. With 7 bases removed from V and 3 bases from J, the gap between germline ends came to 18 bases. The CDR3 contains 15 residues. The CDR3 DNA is TGTGCTAGTGCCCCGCCTGGGGGGTTGTACACTGAAGCTTTCTTT. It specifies CASAPPGGLYTEAFF.

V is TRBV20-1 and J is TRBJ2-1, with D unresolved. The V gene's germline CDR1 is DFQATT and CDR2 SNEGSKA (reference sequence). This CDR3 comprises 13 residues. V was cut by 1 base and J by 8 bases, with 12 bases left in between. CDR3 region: CSARVPGTHEQFF. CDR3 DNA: TGCAGTGCTAGAGTACCCGGTACCCATGAGCAGTTCTTC.